This TCR beta chain derives from a study of radiation and T cells in renal cell carcinoma. The CDR3 is 15 amino acids. Germline CDR1 is MGHRA and CDR2 is YSYEKL. Trimming shortened V by 4 bases and J by 0 bases, and 11 bases separated the two germline ends. Clones were read by immunoSEQ multiplex PCR, and TCRdb kept only the in-frame ones, dropping some. The table records around 77,000 clones, over 65% of them present only once. The sample's time point: blood 4 weeks post-SBRT, at nephrectomy. Stated treatment: 15 Gy SBRT to primary tumor, nephrectomy 4 weeks later. The chain joins TRBV4-1 to TRBJ2-3, with D possibly matching TRBD2 (6 bases). The clonotype comes from a woman in her fifties or sixties with renal cell carcinoma. This sample comprised blood, obtained from a patient whose treatment included radiotherapy and nephrectomy. Written as DNA, the CDR3 is TGCGCCAGCAGCCCTATCCGGGAGAGCACAGATACGCAGTATTTT. Its translation: CASSPIRESTDTQYF.